This T cell receptor beta chain stems from a study of regulatory T cells in long-lasting Graves disease. Study at large: The term persistent Graves' disease signified upward of 5 years on antithyroid drugs with positive TSH receptor antibodies.

Libraries of TCR beta came from iRepertoire HTBI primers plus Arm-PCR of CDR3 regions. One entry per CDR3 protein results from TCRdb running MiXCR on the multiplex PCR reads. The sample lists some 280,000 distinct CDR3 sequences, roughly 21% occurring once. The CDR3 extends over 12 amino acids. The germline V gene encodes CDR1 SGHTA and CDR2 FQGTGA. Trimming shortened V by 8 bases and J by 2 bases, and 10 bases separated the two germline ends. The time point is: persistent/refractory GD, antithyroid drugs over 5 years with positive TRAb. Preparation of the TCR library used RNA extracted from PBMCs. Peripheral blood, nine milliliters of it, was drawn into EDTA tubes.

The receptor comes from a female donor with Graves disease. The V call is TRBV7-3, the J call TRBJ2-7; possible D gene TRBD2, 5 bases. The source was peripheral blood mononuclear cells (PBMCs), collected when the disease was refractory, from a patient treated with antithyroid drugs. CDR3 protein: CASVGDPYEQYF. The DNA of the CDR3 is TGTGCCAGCGTGGGAGACCCCTACGAGCAGTACTTC. Full variable domain (rest looked up from reference TRBV7-3 and TRBJ2-7): GAGVSQTPSNKVTEKGKYVELRCDPISGHTALYWYRQSLGQGPEFLIYFQGTGAADDSGLPNDRFFAVRPEGSVSTLKIQRTERGDSAVYLCASVGDPYEQYFGPGTRLTVT.